Following are 9 T cell receptor beta chains from one sample sequenced in a study of T cell responses to AZD1222 COVID-19 vaccine. Generated by immunoSEQ multiplex PCR, the TCRdb table keeps only in-frame clones and is missing some. The table includes some 170,000 clones, 90% to 95% detected once. The starting material was peripheral blood, obtained on day 0 of AZD1222 vaccination. The receptors derive from an adult in good health.

The gene calls are TRBV2 and TRBJ2-7; D is perhaps TRBD2 (6 bases). V dropped 5 bases and J dropped 3 bases, with 14 bases sitting between them. CDR1 and CDR2 from the germline V gene are SNHLY and FYNNEI. The CDR3 is 14 amino acids. The CDR3 sequence: CASSLRGTDYEQYF. CDR3 in DNA: TGTGCCAGCAGTCTCCGGGGGACGGACTACGAGCAGTACTTC.

V usage is TRBV6-5 and J usage is TRBJ1-4; no reliable D call. Germline values: CDR1 MNHEY, CDR2 SVGAGI. Trimming stripped 6 bases from V and 0 bases from J, with 11 bases between. This CDR3 spans 15 amino acids. The CDR3 is CASSLGDSTNEKLFF. DNA for the CDR3: TGTGCCAGCAGCCTCGGCGACTCAACTAATGAAAAACTGTTTTTT.

The chain couples TRBV5-5 to TRBJ1-1; D uncertain. Germline CDR1 is SGHKS and CDR2 is YYEKEE (reference sequence). This CDR3 has 14 residues. V shed 2 bases and J shed 1 base, with 9 bases lying between them. CDR3 bases: TGTGCCAGCAGCTTTCGGGGTCAGAACACTGAAGCTTTCTTT. Its translation: CASSFRGQNTEAFF.

The chain joins TRBV5-1 to TRBJ2-3; D not resolved. Germline V lookup: CDR1 SGHRS, CDR2 YFSETQ. V dropped 1 base and J dropped 0 bases, with 9 bases sitting between them. The CDR3 consists of 15 residues. In DNA form, the CDR3 reads TGCGCCAGCAGCTTGTACAGAACTAGCACAGATACGCAGTATTTT. Translation gives CASSLYRTSTDTQYF.

The chain combines TRBV6-5 with TRBJ1-2; 7 bases agree with TRBD1. After removal of 8 bases from V and 6 bases from J, the junction contained 6 bases not matched to a gene. Per the germline V gene, CDR1 is MNHEY and CDR2 is SVGAGI. This CDR3 has 12 residues. The CDR3 DNA follows: TGTGCCAGCTCAGGGACAGCAGATGGCTACACCTTC. Translated: CASSGTADGYTF.

The rearrangement joins TRBV7-6 to TRBJ1-1; tentative D call: TRBD1 (5 bases). This CDR3 comprises 14 residues. Germline V gene lookup returns CDR1 SGHVS and CDR2 FNYEAQ. Trimming took off 1 base at V and 1 base at J, with 7 bases between the two ends. The CDR3 sequence: CASSLGGSNTEAFF. As DNA, the CDR3 is TGTGCCAGCAGCTTAGGGGGGTCGAACACTGAAGCTTTCTTT. Together with reference TRBV7-6 and TRBJ1-1, the CDR3 gives the full variable domain: GAGVSQSPRYKVTKRGQDVALRCDPISGHVSLYWYRQALGQGPEFLTYFNYEAQQDKSGLPNDRFSAERPEGSISTLTIQRTEQRDSAMYRCASSLGGSNTEAFFGQGTRLTVV.

This rearrangement joins TRBV20-1 to TRBJ1-5, with TRBD1 identical over 7 bases. The trim removed 3 bases at V and 5 bases at J, leaving 4 bases unmatched. The CDR3 extends over 13 amino acids. Germline CDR1 and CDR2: DFQATT and SNEGSKA (reference sequence). For the CDR3, the DNA is TGCAGTGCTAGTTTGGGACAGCATCAGCCCCAGCATTTT. Amino acid sequence: CSASLGQHQPQHF.

The chain recombines TRBV6-4 with TRBJ2-1, with D maybe TRBD2 (6 bases). Between the trimmed V and J ends, which lost 4 bases and 7 bases, there was a span of 14 bases. The CDR3 extends over 14 amino acids. The germline V gene encodes CDR1 MRHNA and CDR2 SNTAGT. The CDR3 DNA sequence: TGTGCCAGCAGTGGACTAGGTGGGGGGAATGAGCAGTTCTTC. Translation: CASSGLGGGNEQFF.

J is TRBJ1-1 and V is TRBV15; the match to TRBD1 covers 9 bases. The J segment lost 0 bases and the V segment lost 9 bases, leaving 2 bases of the junction unmatched. The CDR3 runs 13 residues. Germline assignment: CDR1 LNHNV and CDR2 YYDKDF (reference sequence). Written as DNA, the CDR3 is TGTGCCACTGGGACAGGGATGAACACTGAAGCTTTCTTT. This encodes CATGTGMNTEAFF.